What follows are 25 T cell receptor beta chains derived from one specimen sequenced in a study of blood T cell repertoires in COVID-19. The assay was immunoSEQ multiplex PCR, and TCRdb's table has in-frame clones only and misses some. The repertoire holds 50,000 to 70,000 clones, with about 90% as singletons. Material for sequencing was peripheral blood. These receptors were obtained from a human donor with active COVID-19. The donor label of this sample is uncertain.

This clone was recorded only once. The rearrangement uses TRBV23-1 and TRBJ1-4, with 11 bases matching TRBD1. TRBV23-1 is assigned to the ORF class and has an uncertain function. The junction had 5 bases not matched to a gene; V was cut back by 3 bases and J by 8 bases. The CDR3 consists of 15 residues. CDR3 bases: TGCGCCAGCAGTCATGACCGGGACAGGGGGGAAAAACTGTTTTTT. Its translation is CASSHDRDRGEKLFF.

The chain uses TRBV9 and TRBJ1-1; D not certain. V shed 0 bases and J shed 3 bases, with 6 bases lying between them. Germline CDR1 reads SGDLS; CDR2 reads YYNGEE. The CDR3 sequence is 13 residues long. The CDR3 nucleotides are TGTGCCAGCAGCGTAGGTACTCACACTGAAGCTTTCTTT. It codes for CASSVGTHTEAFF.

V is TRBV7-9 and J is TRBJ1-1; the D is unclear. V was clipped by 5 bases and J by 4 bases, with 11 bases between them. The CDR3 sequence is 13 residues long. Germline V gives CDR1 SEHNR, CDR2 FQNEAQ (reference sequence). This CDR3 is CASSVRMGTEAFF. CDR3 nucleotides: TGTGCCAGCAGCGTCAGGATGGGCACTGAAGCTTTCTTT.

The V gene is TRBV12-3 or TRBV12-4, the J gene TRBJ1-3, with 7 bases aligning to TRBD1. CDR3 length: 13 amino acids. The junction had 3 bases not matched to a gene; V was cut back by 6 bases and J by 4 bases. The CDR3 is CASRGTVGNTIYF. The CDR3 bases are TGTGCCAGCAGGGGGACAGTCGGAAACACCATATATTTT.

This chain links TRBV3-1 (or the pseudogene TRBV3-2) with TRBJ2-7; D may be TRBD2 (6 bases). V lost 1 base to trimming and J lost 2 bases, with 12 bases between them. This CDR3 has 15 residues. CDR1 is LGHDT and CDR2 is YNNKEL in the germline V gene (reference sequence). CDR3 sequence: CASSQGALATYEQYF. The CDR3 DNA is TGTGCCAGCAGCCAAGGGGCGCTAGCGACCTACGAGCAGTACTTC.

The gene calls are TRBV4-1 and TRBJ2-1; 8 bases agree with TRBD1. Trimming at V came to 6 bases and at J to 5 bases, leaving 6 bases not matched to a gene. The CDR3 spans 14 residues. In germline, CDR1 is MGHRA, CDR2 YSYEKL. In DNA, the CDR3 is TGCGCCAGCAGGATTCAGGGGGCGCACAATGAGCAGTTCTTC. This gives the protein CASRIQGAHNEQFF.

The chain couples TRBV6-5 to TRBJ1-2; 7 bases match TRBD1. V was clipped by 6 bases and J by 8 bases; unmatched bases: 6. Germline lookup yields CDR1 MNHEY and CDR2 SVGAGI. CDR3 size: 12 residues. This CDR3 is CASRPGTAGYTF. The CDR3 DNA is TGTGCCAGCAGGCCCGGGACAGCCGGCTACACCTTC.

Concerning this clone: This sample includes further DNA sequences coding for the same CDR3. The CDR3 here is CASSLSSGSYNEQFF. The CDR3, as DNA: TGTGCCAGCAGCTTATCTAGCGGGTCTTACAATGAGCAGTTCTTC. This chain uses TRBV7-6 with TRBJ2-1; 8 positions agree with TRBD2. V lost 2 bases to trimming and J lost 4 bases; unmatched junction nucleotides: 4. Looked up from germline, CDR1 is SGHVS and CDR2 is FNYEAQ. CDR3 size: 15 residues.

The V call is TRBV15, the J call TRBJ2-5; no definite D call. The CDR3 loop spans 12 amino acids. Germline CDR1 LNHNV, CDR2 YYDKDF (reference sequence). V was clipped by 0 bases and J by 5 bases, with 4 bases between them. CDR3 nucleotide sequence: TGTGCCACCAGCAGAGATCGGGAGACCCAGTACTTC. It codes for CATSRDRETQYF.

The V gene is TRBV4-1, the J gene TRBJ2-3; possible D gene TRBD1, 5 bases. In germline, CDR1 is MGHRA, CDR2 YSYEKL. This CDR3 has 14 amino acids. V lost 1 base and J 5 bases, leaving 10 bases between the germline ends. The chain's CDR3 is CASSQVNRGDTQYF. CDR3 DNA sequence: TGCGCCAGCAGCCAAGTAAATAGGGGAGATACGCAGTATTTT.

V is TRBV7-9 and J is TRBJ2-2; the D gene is possibly TRBD2 (6 bases). V was cut by 1 base and J by 4 bases, with 10 bases left in between. Germline loops: CDR1 SEHNR, CDR2 FQNEAQ (reference sequence). The CDR3 length is 15 residues. CDR3 in DNA: TGTGCCAGCAGCTTAGACGGGAGCGCCACCGGGGAGCTGTTTTTT. It is translated as CASSLDGSATGELFF. The full variable domain, completed using reference TRBV7-9 and TRBJ2-2, is DTGVSQNPRHKITKRGQNVTFRCDPISEHNRLYWYRQTLGQGPEFLTYFQNEAQLEKSRLLSDRFSAERPKGSFSTLEIQRTEQGDSAMYLCASSLDGSATGELFFGEGSRLTVL.

CDR3 residues: CAISDEIAGGPREQFF. DNA for the CDR3: TGTGCCATCAGTGATGAGATAGCGGGAGGGCCGAGGGAGCAGTTCTTC. V is TRBV10-3 and J is TRBJ2-1; TRBD2 matches 11 bases. In germline, CDR1 is ENHRY, CDR2 SYGVKD. This CDR3 contains 16 residues. V shed 3 bases and J 10 bases; nucleotides not matched to a gene: 11.

This chain joins TRBV4-2 and TRBJ2-1; TRBD2 aligns across 9 bases. The CDR3 covers 16 residues. In germline, CDR1 is LGHNA, CDR2 YNFKEQ. The ends lost 1 base at V and 8 bases at J; junction bases unmatched: 9. The CDR3 loop reads CASSQGLGGGVDEQFF. The CDR3 DNA sequence: TGTGCCAGCAGCCAAGGACTTGGCGGGGGGGTAGATGAGCAGTTCTTC.

The rearrangement uses TRBV6-2 or TRBV6-3 and TRBJ1-5; 7 bases match TRBD1. Germline CDR1 reads MNHEY; CDR2 reads SVGEGT. The CDR3 extends over 16 amino acids. V was clipped by 4 bases and J by 3 bases; unmatched bases: 9. The CDR3 loop is CASSFAGTEVNQPQHF. The CDR3, as DNA: TGTGCCAGCAGTTTCGCCGGGACAGAAGTCAATCAGCCCCAGCATTTT.

V usage is TRBV3-1 (or the pseudogene TRBV3-2) and J usage is TRBJ2-1, with 8 positions matching TRBD1. Unmatched junction bases numbered 17, after V lost 0 bases and J lost 4 bases. The germline V gene encodes CDR1 LGHDT and CDR2 YNNKEL (reference sequence). This CDR3 spans 20 amino acids. The DNA of the CDR3 is TGTGCCAGCAGCCAAGATGGCAGGGGGCGAGGCCAGCCACCGTACAATGAGCAGTTCTTC. It is translated as CASSQDGRGRGQPPYNEQFF.

The CDR3: CASSVTPSNTEAFF. The CDR3 region has the DNA TGTGCCAGCAGCGTTACACCTTCGAACACTGAAGCTTTCTTT. V usage is TRBV7-9 and J usage is TRBJ1-1; no definite D call. CDR3 size: 14 residues. V lost 5 bases and J lost 1, with 11 bases in between. From germline, CDR1 is SEHNR and CDR2 FQNEAQ (reference sequence).

This clone occurred a few times. V gene TRBV20-1 combines with J gene TRBJ2-3, with TRBD2 matching 7 bases. Trimming cost V 3 bases and J 2 bases; bases outside gene matches: 8. The V gene's germline CDR1 is DFQATT and CDR2 SNEGSKA (reference sequence). This CDR3 comprises 15 residues. CDR3 residues: CSASRGLQSTDTQYF. The CDR3 DNA follows: TGCAGTGCTAGTCGGGGACTACAATCCACAGATACGCAGTATTTT.

The chain links TRBV7-8 to TRBJ1-5; possibly TRBD1 for D (5 bases). Germline V gene sequence: CDR1 SGHVS, CDR2 FQNEAQ. V gave up 2 bases and J gave up 5 bases, with 19 bases separating them. The CDR3 is 17 amino acids. In nucleotides, the CDR3 is TGTGCCAGCAGCTTATTTGGGCAGGGCACAGACTATCAGCCCCAGCATTTT. This gives the protein CASSLFGQGTDYQPQHF.

The chain recombines TRBV4-1 with TRBJ2-5, with D tentatively TRBD2 (5 bases). The germline V gene encodes CDR1 MGHRA and CDR2 YSYEKL. The CDR3 consists of 14 residues. V was pared by 4 bases and J by 4 bases, with 13 bases between. The CDR3, as DNA: TGCGCCAGCAGCCCCGGGATTGGGAGAGAGACCCAGTACTTC. This codes for CASSPGIGRETQYF.

The chain employs TRBV5-5 and TRBJ1-2; D unclear. Germline V gives CDR1 SGHKS, CDR2 YYEKEE (reference sequence). CDR3 length: 15 residues. The V and J ends lost 2 bases and 4 bases respectively, with 15 bases between them. The CDR3 loop reads CASSFEEAAFYGYTF. The CDR3 DNA follows: TGTGCCAGCAGCTTTGAGGAAGCAGCCTTCTATGGCTACACCTTC.

V gene TRBV6-5 combines with J gene TRBJ1-1; 7 positions agree with TRBD1. Germline lookup yields CDR1 MNHEY and CDR2 SVGAGI. After removal of 7 bases from V and 2 bases from J, the junction contained 7 bases not matched to a gene. The CDR3 spans 14 residues. CDR3 nucleotides: TGTGCCAGCACCATAACAGGGGCCAACACTGAAGCTTTCTTT. This translates into CASTITGANTEAFF.

The rearrangement links TRBV6-5 to TRBJ1-6; tentatively, D is TRBD1 (5 bases). Germline V gene lookup returns CDR1 MNHEY and CDR2 SVGAGI. This CDR3 is built from 12 residues. The V end lost 3 bases, the J end lost 9 bases, and 6 bases lay between the germline ends. The CDR3 loop is CASSYRGSPLHF. The CDR3 nucleotides are TGTGCCAGCAGTTATAGGGGTTCACCCCTCCACTTT.

This clone appeared a single time. J is TRBJ2-7 and V is TRBV28; the match to TRBD2 covers 7 bases. The CDR3 contains 15 residues. Losses at the gene ends were 6 bases for V and 0 bases for J; bases not matched to a gene: 8. Germline V lookup: CDR1 MDHEN, CDR2 SYDVKM. CDR3 bases: TGTGCCAGCAGACCCCCGGGGGGTAGCTCCTACGAGCAGTACTTC. Translating gives CASRPPGGSSYEQYF.

The chain is built from TRBV2 and TRBJ2-1, with D tentatively TRBD2 (5 bases). Between the trimmed V and J ends, which lost 7 bases and 5 bases, there was a span of 12 bases. Germline loops: CDR1 SNHLY, CDR2 FYNNEI. This CDR3 comprises 13 residues. The CDR3 sequence: CASIGGGDNEQFF. The CDR3 region has the DNA TGTGCCAGCATAGGAGGCGGAGACAATGAGCAGTTCTTC.

This chain joins TRBV2 and TRBJ1-4, with 8 bases that match TRBD1. The CDR3 extends over 15 amino acids. The V gene's germline CDR1 is SNHLY and CDR2 FYNNEI. V shed 4 bases and J 7 bases; nucleotides not matched to a gene: 8. This CDR3 is CASSVGQGALEKLFF. DNA of the CDR3: TGTGCCAGCAGTGTGGGGCAGGGGGCGCTTGAAAAACTGTTTTTT.